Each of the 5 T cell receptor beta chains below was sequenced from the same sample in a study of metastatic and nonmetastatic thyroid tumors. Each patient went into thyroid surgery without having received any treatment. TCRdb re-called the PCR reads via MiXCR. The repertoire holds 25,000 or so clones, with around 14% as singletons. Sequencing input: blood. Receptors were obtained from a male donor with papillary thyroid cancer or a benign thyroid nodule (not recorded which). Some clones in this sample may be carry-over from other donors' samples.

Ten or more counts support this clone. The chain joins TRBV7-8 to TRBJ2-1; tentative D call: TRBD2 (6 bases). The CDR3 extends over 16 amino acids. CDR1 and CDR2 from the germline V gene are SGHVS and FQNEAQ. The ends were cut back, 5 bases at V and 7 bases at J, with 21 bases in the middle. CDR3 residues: CASSPGRGLTGNEQFF. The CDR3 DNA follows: TGTGCCAGCAGCCCCGGCCGGGGGTTGACTGGGAATGAGCAGTTCTTC.

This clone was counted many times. The CDR3 loop reads CSVEINRNTEAFF. The CDR3 DNA reads as TGCAGCGTTGAGATAAACAGGAACACTGAAGCTTTCTTT. The rearrangement links TRBV29-1 to TRBJ1-1; D uncertain. V lost 3 bases and J lost 1, with 9 bases in between. The CDR3 covers 13 residues. Germline-derived CDR1 and CDR2 are SQVTM and ANQGSEA.

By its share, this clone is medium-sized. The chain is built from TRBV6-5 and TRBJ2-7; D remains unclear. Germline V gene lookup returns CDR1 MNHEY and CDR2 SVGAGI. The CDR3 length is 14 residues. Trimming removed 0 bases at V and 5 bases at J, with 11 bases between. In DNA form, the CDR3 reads TGTGCCAGCAGTTACTCGCTGGCTCTAGACGAGCAGTACTTC. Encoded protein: CASSYSLALDEQYF.

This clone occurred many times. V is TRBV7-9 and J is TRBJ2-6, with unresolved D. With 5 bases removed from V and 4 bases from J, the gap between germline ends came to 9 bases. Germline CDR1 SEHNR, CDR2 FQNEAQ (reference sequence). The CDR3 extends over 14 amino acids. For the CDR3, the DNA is TGTGCCAGCAGCCCCCTGGACGGGGCCAACGTCCTGACTTTC. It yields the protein CASSPLDGANVLTF.

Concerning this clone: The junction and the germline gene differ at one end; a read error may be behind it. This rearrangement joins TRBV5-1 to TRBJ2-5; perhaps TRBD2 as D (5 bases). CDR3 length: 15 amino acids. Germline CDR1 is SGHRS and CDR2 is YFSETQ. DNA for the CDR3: TGCGCCAGCATCTTGGAGGTGGATCCGGCGGAGACCCATTACTTC. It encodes CASILEVDPAETHYF.